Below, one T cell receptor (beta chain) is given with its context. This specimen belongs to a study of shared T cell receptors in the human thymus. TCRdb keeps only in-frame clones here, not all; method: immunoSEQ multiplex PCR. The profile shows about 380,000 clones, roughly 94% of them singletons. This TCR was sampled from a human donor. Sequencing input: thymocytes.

CDR3 protein: CASSPSQTSPGSYNEQFF. The CDR3 nucleotides are TGTGCCAGCAGTCCCTCCCAGACTAGCCCTGGGTCCTACAATGAGCAGTTCTTC. V is TRBV28 and J is TRBJ2-1, with 7 bases identical to TRBD2. Germline loops: CDR1 MDHEN, CDR2 SYDVKM. The CDR3 totals 18 residues. After removal of 5 bases from V and 1 base from J, the junction contained 14 bases not matched to a gene.